This TCR beta chain comes out of a study of blood T cell repertoires in COVID-19. Study-level background: Some COVID-19 samples were acute and others convalescent; all came from the United States, Italy and Spain. T cells, B-cell-depleted T cells, or PBMCs supplied cDNA or gDNA.

Germline V lookup: CDR1 SEHNR, CDR2 FQNEAQ (reference sequence). The CDR3 is made up of 16 amino acids. Germline trimming cut 4 bases from V and 4 bases from J; bases unmatched to any gene: 7. Original handling: Amplification with reference gene primers provided the estimates of nucleated cell counts. Assay: immunoSEQ multiplex PCR; the TCRdb copy retains only in-frame clones and omits some. For V, J and clone size, that table is used; D and trimming come from the DNA. This table holds 240,000 or so clones, roughly 86% found once. The V and J genes are TRBV7-9 and TRBJ2-3; 11 positions agree with TRBD2. The sequence came from a young woman who had recovered from COVID-19. Sequenced: peripheral blood. CDR3 loop: CASSSLAGGPPDTQYF. The CDR3 DNA reads TGTGCCAGCAGCTCTTTAGCGGGGGGGCCCCCAGATACGCAGTATTTT.